The clone carrying this T cell receptor beta chain was observed once. The sample holds other DNA sequences that translate to the same CDR3. Trimming took off 0 bases at V and 4 bases at J, with 9 bases between the two ends. In germline, CDR1 is LNHDA, CDR2 SQIVND (reference sequence). The CDR3 is 14 amino acids. Selected positively for CCR7 and CD45RO-negative, naive CD8 cells excluded terminally differentiated effector memory CD45RA+ cells. This sample stems from a study of shared clonotypes between healthy human individuals. This table comes from immunoSEQ multiplex PCR, and its TCRdb copy is limited to in-frame clones, with some not included. This sample has about 2.1 million clones; roughly 93% occur once, and the top ten carry around 1.8%.

The TCR comes from a man aged 18 to 29 in good health. Some clones in this sample may be carry-over from other donors' samples. This chain joins TRBV19 and TRBJ1-1; D is unresolved. The sequenced sample was naive CD8+ T cells from PBMCs. The CDR3, as DNA: TGTGCCAGTAGTATAGATCGGGGAGGCACTGAAGCTTTCTTT. The encoded protein is CASSIDRGGTEAFF.